This T cell receptor (beta chain) is drawn from a study of CD4 and CD8 cells across lung adenocarcinoma regions (dated by TCRdb to between 2017 and 2018). About the investigation overall: The study examined intratumor heterogeneity of the T cell receptor repertoire by comparing tumor centers with tumor margins.

Patients with localized lung adenocarcinoma, a subtype of non-small cell lung cancer, were used as donors. Samples were obtained from the centers of localized lung adenocarcinomas. For TCR repertoire analysis, CD4+ T cells from tumor tissue were profiled separately from CD8+ T cells. Libraries were constructed by PCR. The reads were generated on a HiSeq X Ten. TCRdb reanalyzed the raw reads on its own, using fastp at Q25 for trimming and MiXCR for clone calling, and kept in-frame beta chains. Rows are unified per CDR3 protein, each entry keeping the most common DNA and genes. This sample gives some 22,000 distinct CDR3 sequences in total; 45% to 60% of them show up just once. Clones ranked in the top ten supply about a fifth of the sample. Spanning cysteine to phenylalanine, the CDR3 consists of 16 amino acids. Only the CDR3 DNA stays, 48 bases, in frame from base 1. CDR1 and CDR2 are read off the germline V gene as MNHEY and SVGEGT. Trimming costs V 0 bases and J 5 bases, and their ends lie 16 bases apart.

A word on this clonotype: The clone's antigen remains unknown. Nothing much larger sits one base from this clone, and base qualities are not available.

The rearranged chain carries TRBV6-2 or TRBV6-3 and TRBJ2-5; the D segment may tentatively be TRBD1 or TRBD2, each giving 5 matched bases. The clonotype was recovered from a male donor with lung adenocarcinoma. The CD4 and CD8 labels of this study may be unreliable. What was sequenced was CD4+ T cells from the center of a lung tumor. This sample's cell subset or site label indicates: tumor center region. The nucleotide sequence is given as TGTGCCAGCAGTTACTCGAATATTTGGGGCGGGGAGACCCAGTACTTC. Its translation reads: CASSYSNIWGGETQYF.